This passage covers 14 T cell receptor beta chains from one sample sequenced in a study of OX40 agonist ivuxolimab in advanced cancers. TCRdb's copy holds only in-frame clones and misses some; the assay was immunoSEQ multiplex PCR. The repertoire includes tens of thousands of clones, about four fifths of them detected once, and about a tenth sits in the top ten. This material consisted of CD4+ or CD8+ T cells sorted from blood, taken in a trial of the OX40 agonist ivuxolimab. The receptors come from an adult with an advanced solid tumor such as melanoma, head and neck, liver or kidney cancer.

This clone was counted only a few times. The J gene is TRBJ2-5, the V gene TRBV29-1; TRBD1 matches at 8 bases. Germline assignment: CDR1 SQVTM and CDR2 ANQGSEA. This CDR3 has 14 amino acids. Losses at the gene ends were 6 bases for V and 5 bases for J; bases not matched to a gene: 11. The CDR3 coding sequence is TGCAGCGTCGTCAAGGGACAGGTCTCGGAGACCCAGTACTTC. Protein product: CSVVKGQVSETQYF.

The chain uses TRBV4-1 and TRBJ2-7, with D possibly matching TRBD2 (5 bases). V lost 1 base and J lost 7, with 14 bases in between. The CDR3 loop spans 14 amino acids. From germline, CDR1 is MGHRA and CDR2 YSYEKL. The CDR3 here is CASSQGFGIWEQYF. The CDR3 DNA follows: TGCGCCAGCAGCCAAGGCTTCGGGATCTGGGAGCAGTACTTC.

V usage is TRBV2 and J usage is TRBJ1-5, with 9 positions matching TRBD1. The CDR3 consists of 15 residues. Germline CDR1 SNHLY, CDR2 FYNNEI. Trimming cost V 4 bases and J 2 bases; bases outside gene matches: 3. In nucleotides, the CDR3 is TGTGCCAGCAGTGGGGACAGGGTCGGCAATCAGCCCCAGCATTTT. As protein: CASSGDRVGNQPQHF.

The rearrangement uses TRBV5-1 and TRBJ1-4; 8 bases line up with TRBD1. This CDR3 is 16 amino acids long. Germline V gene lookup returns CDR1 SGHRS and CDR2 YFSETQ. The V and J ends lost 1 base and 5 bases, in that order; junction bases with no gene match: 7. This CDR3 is CASSLMPGGSNEKLFF. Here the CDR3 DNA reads TGCGCCAGCAGCTTGATGCCAGGGGGCAGCAATGAAAAACTGTTTTTT. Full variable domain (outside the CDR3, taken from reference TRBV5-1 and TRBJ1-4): KAGVTQTPRYLIKTRGQQVTLSCSPISGHRSVSWYQQTPGQGLQFLFEYFSETQRNKGNFPGRFSGRQFSNSRSEMNVSTLELGDSALYLCASSLMPGGSNEKLFFGSGTQLSVL.

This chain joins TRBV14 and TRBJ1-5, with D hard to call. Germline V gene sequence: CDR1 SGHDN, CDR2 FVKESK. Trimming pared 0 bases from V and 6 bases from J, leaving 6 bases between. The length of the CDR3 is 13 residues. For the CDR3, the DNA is TGTGCCAGCAGCCAAGAGGACGGTCAGCCCCAGCATTTT. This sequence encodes CASSQEDGQPQHF.

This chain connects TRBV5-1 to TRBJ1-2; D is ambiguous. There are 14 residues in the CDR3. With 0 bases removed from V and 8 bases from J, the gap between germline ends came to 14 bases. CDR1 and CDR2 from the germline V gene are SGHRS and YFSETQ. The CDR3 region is CASSLAIPPLGYTF. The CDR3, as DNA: TGCGCCAGCAGCTTGGCTATTCCCCCCCTAGGCTACACCTTC.

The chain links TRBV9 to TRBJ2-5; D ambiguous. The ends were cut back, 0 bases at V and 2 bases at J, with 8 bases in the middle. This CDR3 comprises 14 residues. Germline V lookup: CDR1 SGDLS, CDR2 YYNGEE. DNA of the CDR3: TGTGCCAGCAGCGTAGCAGCGCTTCAAGAGACCCAGTACTTC. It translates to CASSVAALQETQYF.

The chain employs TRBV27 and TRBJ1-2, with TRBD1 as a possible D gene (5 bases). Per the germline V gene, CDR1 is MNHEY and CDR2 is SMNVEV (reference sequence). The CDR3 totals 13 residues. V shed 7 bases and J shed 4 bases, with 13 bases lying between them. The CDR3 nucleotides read TGTGCCAGCAAACAGGCGGCTATCTATGGCTACACCTTC. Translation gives CASKQAAIYGYTF.

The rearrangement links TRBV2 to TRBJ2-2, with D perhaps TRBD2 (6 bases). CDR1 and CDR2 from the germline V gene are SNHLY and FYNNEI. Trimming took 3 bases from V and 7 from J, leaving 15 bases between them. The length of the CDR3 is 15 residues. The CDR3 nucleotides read TGTGCCAGCAGTGATAGGGCGGAGCGGGTCGGGGAGCTGTTTTTT. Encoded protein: CASSDRAERVGELFF.

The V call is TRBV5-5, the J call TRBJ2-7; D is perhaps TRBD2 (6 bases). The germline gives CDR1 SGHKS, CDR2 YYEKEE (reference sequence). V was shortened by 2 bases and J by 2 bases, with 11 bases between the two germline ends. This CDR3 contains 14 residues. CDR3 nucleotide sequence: TGTGCCAGCAGCTTTTCTAGCGCCACCTACGAGCAGTACTTC. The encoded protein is CASSFSSATYEQYF.

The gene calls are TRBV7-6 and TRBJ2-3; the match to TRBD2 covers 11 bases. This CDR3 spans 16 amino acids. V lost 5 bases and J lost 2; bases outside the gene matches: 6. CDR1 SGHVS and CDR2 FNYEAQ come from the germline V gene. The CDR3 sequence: CASSTGLAEITDTQYF. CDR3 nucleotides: TGTGCCAGCAGCACGGGACTAGCGGAAATCACAGATACGCAGTATTTT.

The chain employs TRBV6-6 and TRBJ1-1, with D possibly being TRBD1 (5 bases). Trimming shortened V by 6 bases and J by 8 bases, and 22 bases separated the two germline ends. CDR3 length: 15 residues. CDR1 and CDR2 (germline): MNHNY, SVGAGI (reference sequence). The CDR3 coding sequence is TGTGCCAGCAGCGCCTCTCCAGGGAGGGGACTAGAAGCTTTCTTT. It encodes CASSASPGRGLEAFF.

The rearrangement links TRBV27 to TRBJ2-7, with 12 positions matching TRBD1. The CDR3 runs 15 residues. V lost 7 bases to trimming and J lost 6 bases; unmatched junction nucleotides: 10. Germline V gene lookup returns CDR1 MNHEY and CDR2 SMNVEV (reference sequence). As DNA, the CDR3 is TGTGCCAGCACCGTAGGGACAGGGGGCTCCCTCGAGCAGTACTTC. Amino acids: CASTVGTGGSLEQYF.

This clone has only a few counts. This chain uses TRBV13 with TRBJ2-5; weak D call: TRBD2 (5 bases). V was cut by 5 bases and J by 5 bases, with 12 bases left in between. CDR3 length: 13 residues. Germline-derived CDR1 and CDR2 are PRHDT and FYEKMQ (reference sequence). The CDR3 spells CASSPTRGETQYF. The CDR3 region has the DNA TGTGCCAGCAGCCCAACTAGAGGGGAGACCCAGTACTTC.